This passage covers 21 T cell receptor beta chains from one sample sequenced in a study of cytomegalovirus exposure and HLA in healthy donors. The PCR had 60 Vbeta and 13 Jbeta primers. Generated by immunoSEQ multiplex PCR, the TCRdb table keeps only in-frame clones and is missing some. The table lists about 39,000 clones, with about 3% in the top ten. Material for sequencing was PBMCs. Receptors were obtained from a woman in her 30s in good health and CMV-seropositive.

The rearrangement uses TRBV6-1 and TRBJ1-1; no definite D call. Germline CDR1 MNHNS, CDR2 SASEGT. The length of the CDR3 is 14 residues. V gave up 4 bases and J gave up 1 base, with 10 bases separating them. CDR3 loop: CASSAQRANTEAFF. CDR3 bases: TGTGCCAGCAGTGCTCAGCGAGCGAACACTGAAGCTTTCTTT.

The chain links TRBV4-2 to TRBJ1-5, with D perhaps TRBD1 (5 bases). With 1 base removed from V and 6 bases from J, the gap between germline ends came to 10 bases. Germline V lookup: CDR1 LGHNA, CDR2 YNFKEQ. The CDR3 consists of 14 residues. CDR3 sequence: CASSQGLGGQPQHF. The DNA of the CDR3 is TGTGCCAGCAGCCAAGGCCTCGGGGGTCAGCCCCAGCATTTT.

The chain joins TRBV27 to TRBJ2-6; 7 positions match TRBD1. J lost 1 base, V lost 4 bases, and 13 bases had no gene match. The CDR3 spans 19 residues. Per germline, CDR1 MNHEY and CDR2 SMNVEV (reference sequence). CDR3 amino acids: CASSSRTGASVSGANVLTF. The CDR3 DNA reads as TGTGCCAGCAGTTCCCGGACAGGAGCCTCTGTTTCTGGGGCCAACGTCCTGACTTTC.

The chain combines TRBV19 with TRBJ2-3, with 14 bases matching TRBD2. J gave up 3 bases and V 4 bases, and 9 bases lay outside the gene matches. The V gene's germline CDR1 is LNHDA and CDR2 SQIVND (reference sequence). There are 18 residues in the CDR3. CDR3 amino acids: CASSNRGLAGGGTDTQYF. The DNA of the CDR3 is TGTGCCAGTAGTAACCGAGGACTAGCGGGGGGAGGTACAGATACGCAGTATTTT.

This rearrangement joins TRBV5-4 to TRBJ1-1, with TRBD1 as a possible D gene (6 bases). Germline CDR1 reads SGHNT; CDR2 reads YYREEE (reference sequence). There are 14 residues in the CDR3. The V end was cut by 4 bases, the J end by 0 bases, with 10 bases between. The CDR3 sequence is CASSPDSLNTEAFF. The CDR3 DNA follows: TGTGCCAGCAGCCCGGACAGTCTGAACACTGAAGCTTTCTTT.

J is TRBJ2-3 and V is TRBV4-1, with 7 bases fitting TRBD2. With 4 bases clipped from V and 11 bases from J, the junction kept 12 bases outside the gene matches. CDR1 and CDR2 (germline): MGHRA, YSYEKL. This CDR3 contains 14 residues. CDR3 coding DNA: TGCGCCAGCAGCCCCAGGTGGTCACTAGCGAGGCAGTATTTT. This codes for CASSPRWSLARQYF.

In nucleotides, the CDR3 is TGTGCCAGCACCACCACGACGGGTAACTATGGCTACACCTTC. This codes for CASTTTTGNYGYTF. The V call is TRBV18, the J call TRBJ1-2; D unclear. V dropped 8 bases and J dropped 1 base, with 14 bases sitting between them. Germline V gives CDR1 KGHSH, CDR2 LQKENI. The CDR3 contains 14 residues.

The chain is built from TRBV2 and TRBJ2-3, with TRBD2 matching 8 bases. V was clipped by 2 bases and J by 6 bases; unmatched bases: 7. The CDR3 totals 15 residues. CDR1 is SNHLY, CDR2 FYNNEI, per germline. In DNA form, the CDR3 reads TGTGCCAGCAGTGAAACGCGGGGGGCCCATGATACGCAGTATTTT. It codes for CASSETRGAHDTQYF.

The rearrangement links TRBV11-3 to TRBJ1-2; 9 bases agree with TRBD1. Losses at the gene ends were 4 bases for V and 10 bases for J; bases not matched to a gene: 16. CDR3 length: 16 amino acids. Germline values: CDR1 SGHNT, CDR2 YENEEA. This CDR3 is CASSSRTGGSAGFYTF. In DNA, the CDR3 is TGTGCCAGCAGCTCGAGAACAGGGGGCAGTGCGGGCTTCTACACCTTC.

V is TRBV5-8 and J is TRBJ1-1; perhaps TRBD1 as D (5 bases). V was shortened by 5 bases and J by 0 bases, with 8 bases between the two germline ends. Germline CDR1 SGHTS, CDR2 YDEGEE. The CDR3 extends over 13 amino acids. DNA for the CDR3: TGTGCCAGCAGGGACAAGATGAACACTGAAGCTTTCTTT. This encodes CASRDKMNTEAFF.

The CDR3 protein is CASSPGETEYGYTF. The CDR3 DNA reads TGCGCCAGCAGCCCCGGAGAGACAGAATATGGCTACACCTTC. The genes are TRBV5-1 and TRBJ1-2; possibly TRBD1 for D (5 bases). CDR1 and CDR2 (germline): SGHRS, YFSETQ. CDR3 size: 14 residues. Trimming removed 4 bases from V and 5 bases from J, with 15 bases in between.

The chain couples TRBV6-6 to TRBJ2-7; D remains ambiguous. V lost 6 bases to trimming and J lost 3 bases, with 9 bases between them. Germline V gene sequence: CDR1 MNHNY, CDR2 SVGAGI (reference sequence). The length of the CDR3 is 12 residues. The DNA of the CDR3 is TGTGCCAGCAGAATTAACAGCTACGAGCAGTACTTC. It encodes CASRINSYEQYF.

The J gene is TRBJ2-7, the V gene TRBV18; 8 nucleotides match TRBD2. Germline V lookup: CDR1 KGHSH, CDR2 LQKENI. This CDR3 has 16 residues. Trimming cost V 2 bases and J 4 bases; bases outside gene matches: 10. The DNA for the CDR3 is TGTGCCAGCTCACCAGGATCCCAGCGGGGGTCGTACGAGCAGTACTTC. It is translated as CASSPGSQRGSYEQYF. Looking up the rest from reference TRBV18 and TRBJ2-7 gives the full variable domain: NAGVMQNPRHLVRRRGQEARLRCSPMKGHSHVYWYRQLPEEGLKFMVYLQKENIIDESGMPKERFSAEFPKEGPSILRIQQVVRGDSAAYFCASSPGSQRGSYEQYFGPGTRLTVT.

This chain links TRBV23-1 with TRBJ2-1; 7 bases are a match to TRBD1. TRBV23-1 falls under the ORF class, with uncertain function. Unmatched junction bases numbered 10, after V lost 6 bases and J lost 5 bases. CDR3 length: 15 residues. The CDR3 spells CASRTRDRVNNEQFF. The DNA of the CDR3 is TGCGCCAGCAGGACCCGGGACAGAGTCAACAATGAGCAGTTCTTC.

This sequence joins TRBV6-6 and TRBJ1-5; D is possibly TRBD1 (6 bases). The ends were cut back, 1 base at V and 2 bases at J, with 9 bases in the middle. Germline CDR1 and CDR2: MNHNY and SVGAGI (reference sequence). The length of the CDR3 is 15 residues. The CDR3 reads CASSYYGGRNQPQHF. The CDR3 coding sequence is TGTGCCAGCAGTTACTACGGGGGGCGCAATCAGCCCCAGCATTTT.

The V gene is TRBV7-9, the J gene TRBJ1-3; a possible D gene is TRBD1 (6 bases). In germline, CDR1 is SEHNR, CDR2 FQNEAQ (reference sequence). Between the trimmed V and J ends, which lost 0 bases and 2 bases, there was a span of 14 bases. This CDR3 has 17 residues. CDR3 sequence reads: CASSLAPGASTGNTIYF. The CDR3 DNA reads as TGTGCCAGCAGCTTAGCTCCAGGGGCAAGTACTGGAAACACCATATATTTT.

The chain uses TRBV7-8 and TRBJ1-1, with D unclear. Trimming pared 2 bases from V and 1 base from J, leaving 5 bases between. Germline CDR1 SGHVS, CDR2 FQNEAQ. The CDR3 loop spans 13 amino acids. CDR3 region: CASSLLRNTEAFF. Here the CDR3 DNA reads TGTGCCAGCAGCTTATTGCGGAACACTGAAGCTTTCTTT.

The chain has TRBV4-1 and TRBJ1-2, with a weak D call TRBD1 (5 bases). Germline V gene sequence: CDR1 MGHRA, CDR2 YSYEKL. The CDR3 runs to 16 residues. Trimming removed 0 bases at V and 1 base at J, with 12 bases between. The CDR3 bases are TGCGCCAGCAGCCAAGATGTTAACAGGCGTAACTATGGCTACACCTTC. It encodes CASSQDVNRRNYGYTF.

This chain joins TRBV29-1 and TRBJ1-2; tentative D call: TRBD1 (5 bases). The V end was cut by 0 bases, the J end by 8 bases, with 7 bases between. CDR1 is SQVTM, CDR2 ANQGSEA, per germline. The CDR3 extends over 11 amino acids. CDR3: CSVEDRGGYTF. CDR3 sequence (DNA): TGCAGCGTTGAAGATCGGGGGGGCTACACCTTC.

V and J are TRBV7-2 and TRBJ2-7, with 7 nucleotides matching TRBD1. The trim removed 6 bases at V and 2 bases at J, leaving 10 bases unmatched. The CDR3 extends over 15 amino acids. The germline V gene encodes CDR1 SGHTA and CDR2 FQGNSA. As DNA, the CDR3 is TGTGCCAGCAGTTATCCGGGACAGAGAGCCTACGAGCAGTACTTC. Translation: CASSYPGQRAYEQYF.

The chain carries TRBV2 and TRBJ2-5; D ambiguous. This CDR3 is built from 13 residues. The germline V and J ends were trimmed by 0 bases and 5 bases, with 7 bases remaining between them. Germline V gene lookup returns CDR1 SNHLY and CDR2 FYNNEI. The CDR3: CASSEATRETQYF. The CDR3 DNA reads as TGTGCCAGCAGTGAAGCCACCAGGGAGACCCAGTACTTC.